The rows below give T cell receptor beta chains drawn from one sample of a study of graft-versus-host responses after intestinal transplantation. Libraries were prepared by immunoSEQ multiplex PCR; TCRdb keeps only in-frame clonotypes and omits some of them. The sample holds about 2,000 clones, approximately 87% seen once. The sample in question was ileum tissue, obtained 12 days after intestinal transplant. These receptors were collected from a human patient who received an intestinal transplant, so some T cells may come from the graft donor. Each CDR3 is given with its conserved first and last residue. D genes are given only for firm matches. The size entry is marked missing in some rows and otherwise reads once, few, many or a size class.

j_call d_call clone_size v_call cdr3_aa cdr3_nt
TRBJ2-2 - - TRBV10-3 CAISESGKANTGELFF TGTGCCATCAGTGAGTCTGGGAAAGCGAACACCGGGGAGCTGTTTTTT
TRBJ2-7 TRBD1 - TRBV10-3 CATRSVRGHSYEQYF TGTGCCACCCGATCGGTAAGGGGGCACTCCTACGAGCAGTACTTC
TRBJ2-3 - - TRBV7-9 CASSLGRTDTQYF TGTGCCAGCAGCTTAGGCCGCACAGATACGCAGTATTTT
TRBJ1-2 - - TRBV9 CASSVGGSLVNYGYTF TGTGCCAGCAGCGTAGGAGGGAGCCTTGTGAACTATGGCTACACCTTC
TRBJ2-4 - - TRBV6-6 CASQPGPAKNIQYF TGTGCCAGCCAACCGGGACCAGCCAAAAACATTCAGTACTTC
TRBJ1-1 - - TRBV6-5 CASSRGLNTEAFF TGTGCCAGCAGCCGCGGATTGAACACTGAAGCTTTCTTT
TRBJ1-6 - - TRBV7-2 CASSLGYYNSPLHF TGTGCCAGCAGCTTGGGATACTATAATTCACCCCTCCACTTT
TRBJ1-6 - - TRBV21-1 CASSQGSPLHF TGTGCCAGCAGTCAGGGCTCACCCCTCCACTTT
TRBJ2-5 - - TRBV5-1 CASSFGPRETQYF TGCGCCAGCAGCTTTGGACCGAGGGAGACCCAGTACTTC
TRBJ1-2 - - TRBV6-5 CASSGTGPRGYGYTF TGTGCCAGCAGTGGGACCGGGCCCCGTGGCTATGGCTACACCTTC
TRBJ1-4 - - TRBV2 CASVSGWSEKLFF TGTGCCAGCGTGTCGGGATGGAGTGAAAAACTGTTTTTT
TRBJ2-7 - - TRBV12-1 CASSRPTGGRYEQYF TGTGCCAGCAGCCGACCAACAGGGGGCAGATACGAGCAGTACTTC
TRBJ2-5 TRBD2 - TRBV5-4 CASSLRLAGQETQYF TGTGCCAGCAGCTTAAGACTAGCGGGACAAGAGACCCAGTACTTC
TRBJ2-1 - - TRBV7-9 CASSQEGSGRASYNEQFF TGTGCCAGCAGCCAAGAGGGTTCTGGGCGGGCCTCCTACAATGAGCAGTTCTTC
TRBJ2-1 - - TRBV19 CASSHPRSYNEQFF TGTGCCAGTAGTCACCCTCGATCCTACAATGAGCAGTTCTTC
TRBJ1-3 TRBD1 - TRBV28 CASSLSDRETGNTIYF TGTGCCAGCAGTTTGTCCGACAGGGAGACTGGAAACACCATATATTTT
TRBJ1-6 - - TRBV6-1 CASSFLRFRNSPLHF TGTGCCAGCAGCTTCCTAAGGTTTCGAAATTCACCCCTCCACTTT
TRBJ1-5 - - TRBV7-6 CASSRGPINQPQHF TGTGCCAGCAGCCGCGGACCGATCAATCAGCCCCAGCATTTT
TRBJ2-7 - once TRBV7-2 CASSLYPKDYEQYF TGTGCCAGCAGCTTGTACCCTAAAGACTACGAGCAGTACTTC
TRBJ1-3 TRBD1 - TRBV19 CASSIPGQGSSGNTIYF TGTGCCAGTAGTATTCCGGGACAGGGATCCTCTGGAAACACCATATATTTT